The rows below give T cell receptor beta chains drawn from one sample of a study of blood T cell repertoires in COVID-19. The repertoire was sequenced with immunoSEQ multiplex PCR; TCRdb's copy has only in-frame clones and lacks some. The sample gives approximately 140,000 clones, 75% to 90% of which show up once; about 4.1% is in the top ten. The specimen sequenced was peripheral blood. The receptors here all came from a woman aged 55-69 years with active or convalescent COVID-19. CDR3s include the opening cysteine and the closing phenylalanine or tryptophan. The order of the fields is D gene, clone size, V gene, J gene, CDR3 protein, CDR3 DNA. The D gene is left open where the match is weak. Clone size, where shown, is once, few, many, or a class for clones that have expanded.

>TRBD1|NA|TRBV7-2|TRBJ1-2
CASSLYAGQGAGGYTF
TGTGCCAGCAGCTTATATGCGGGGCAGGGGGCGGGTGGCTACACCTTC
>NA|few|TRBV20-1|TRBJ1-2
CSASQDYGYTF
TGCAGTGCTAGCCAGGACTATGGCTACACCTTC
>NA|NA|TRBV7-9|TRBJ1-6
CASSQGDGSYNSPLHF
TGTGCCAGCAGCCAAGGGGATGGCTCCTATAATTCACCCCTCCACTTT
>TRBD2|NA|TRBV3-1/TRBV3-2|TRBJ2-3
CASSQTGGPTDTQYF
TGTGCCAGCAGCCAGACGGGGGGGCCCACAGATACGCAGTATTTT
>TRBD2|NA|TRBV9|TRBJ2-7
CASSVGSGGFYEQYF
TGTGCCAGCAGCGTAGGCAGCGGGGGGTTCTACGAGCAGTACTTC
>NA|NA|TRBV12-3/TRBV12-4|TRBJ1-1
CASSLSGQKAFF
TGTGCCAGCAGTTTATCGGGACAAAAAGCTTTCTTT
>NA|NA|TRBV7-8|TRBJ1-6
CASSPRAGPINSPLHF
TGTGCCAGCAGCCCCAGGGCAGGCCCCATCAATTCACCCCTCCACTTT
>TRBD1|NA|TRBV7-2|TRBJ1-1
CASSSTGGVHTEAFF
TGTGCCAGCAGCTCGACAGGGGGCGTTCACACTGAAGCTTTCTTT
>NA|NA|TRBV6-5|TRBJ2-5
CASMMQVRETQYF
TGTGCCAGCATGATGCAGGTCCGAGAGACCCAGTACTTC
>TRBD2|few|TRBV5-6|TRBJ2-2
CASSYPSGGNTGELFF
TGTGCCAGCAGTTATCCTAGCGGGGGGAACACCGGGGAGCTGTTTTTT
>TRBD1|NA|TRBV19|TRBJ1-5
CASSTGPTQPQHF
TGTGCCAGTTCGACAGGGCCGACTCAGCCCCAGCATTTT
>TRBD1|few|TRBV19|TRBJ1-2
CASSRDRRGYTF
TGTGCCAGTAGCCGGGACAGACGAGGCTACACCTTC
>TRBD2|NA|TRBV5-1|TRBJ2-5
CASSPGLLRETQYF
TGCGCCAGCAGTCCGGGACTACTGAGAGAGACCCAGTACTTC
>TRBD1|NA|TRBV18|TRBJ1-2
CASSPGQGNYGYTF
TGTGCCAGCTCACCGGGACAGGGCAACTATGGCTACACCTTC
>NA|NA|TRBV6-5|TRBJ1-2
CASSYSQGLYGYTF
TGTGCCAGCAGTTACTCACAGGGCCTCTATGGCTACACCTTC
>NA|once|TRBV6-2/TRBV6-3|TRBJ1-5
CASSPWTGNQPQHF
TGTGCCAGCAGTCCGTGGACAGGCAATCAGCCCCAGCATTTT
>TRBD2|few|TRBV5-6|TRBJ2-2
CASSQGLVTGELFF
TGTGCCAGCAGCCAGGGACTAGTAACCGGGGAGCTGTTTTTT
>NA|NA|TRBV20-1|TRBJ1-1
CSASPQNTEAFF
TGCAGTGCTAGTCCCCAGAACACTGAAGCTTTCTTT
>TRBD2|NA|TRBV12-3/TRBV12-4|TRBJ2-5
CASSSLAGETQYF
TGTGCCAGCAGTTCCTTAGCGGGAGAGACCCAGTACTTC
>TRBD1|NA|TRBV9|TRBJ2-7
CASSVRTGLGEQYF
TGTGCCAGCAGCGTTCGGACAGGCCTGGGGGAGCAGTACTTC
>TRBD1|NA|TRBV19|TRBJ1-5
CASSGTGVRTQPQHF
TGTGCCAGTTCCGGGACAGGAGTGAGGACGCAGCCCCAGCATTTT
>NA|NA|TRBV11-3|TRBJ2-4
CASSQGGAARDIQYF
TGTGCCAGCAGCCAAGGGGGGGCTGCCCGTGACATTCAGTACTTC
>NA|NA|TRBV11-2|TRBJ2-1
CASSWGEEQFF
TGTGCCAGCAGTTGGGGCGAGGAGCAGTTCTTC
>TRBD1|NA|TRBV10-2|TRBJ2-7
CASRGQGTEQYF
TGCGCCAGCAGGGGACAGGGCACCGAGCAGTACTTC
>TRBD2|NA|TRBV5-1|TRBJ2-3
CASSLRGGYTDTQYF
TGCGCCAGCAGCTTGCGGGGGGGCTACACAGATACGCAGTATTTT
>NA|NA|TRBV12-3/TRBV12-4|TRBJ1-5
CASSLGGWQPQHF
TGTGCCAGCAGTTTGGGAGGGTGGCAGCCCCAGCATTTT
>TRBD1|NA|TRBV12-3/TRBV12-4|TRBJ1-2
CASSQDRVYGYTF
TGTGCCAGCAGCCAAGACAGGGTCTATGGCTACACCTTC
>TRBD2|NA|TRBV4-3|TRBJ2-1
CASSQGEGSGGPSSYNEQFF
TGCGCCAGCAGCCAAGGAGAAGGTAGCGGGGGCCCCAGCTCCTACAATGAGCAGTTCTTC
>NA|once|TRBV6-8|TRBJ1-1
CASSPPATGREGVNTEAFF
TGTGCCAGCAGTCCCCCAGCGACAGGTAGGGAGGGGGTGAACACTGAAGCTTTCTTT
>TRBD1|NA|TRBV18|TRBJ2-5
CASSPTGQRQETQYF
TGTGCCAGCTCACCCACGGGACAGAGGCAAGAGACCCAGTACTTC
>NA|NA|TRBV19|TRBJ2-7
CASPRDEGDEQYF
TGTGCCAGTCCTCGGGACGAGGGGGACGAGCAGTACTTC